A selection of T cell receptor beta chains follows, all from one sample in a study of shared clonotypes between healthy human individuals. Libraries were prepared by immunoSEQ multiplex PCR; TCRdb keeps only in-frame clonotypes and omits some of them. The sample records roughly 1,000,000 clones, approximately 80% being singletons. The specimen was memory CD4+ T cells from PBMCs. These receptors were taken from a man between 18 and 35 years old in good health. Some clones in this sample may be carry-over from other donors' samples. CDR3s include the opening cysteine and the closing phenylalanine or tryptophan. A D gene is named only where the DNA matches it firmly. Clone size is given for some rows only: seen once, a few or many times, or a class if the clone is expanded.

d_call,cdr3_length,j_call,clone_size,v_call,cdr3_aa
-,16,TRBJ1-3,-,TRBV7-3,CASSLMGPSSGNTIYF
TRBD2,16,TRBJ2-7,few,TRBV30,CAWSYSSSGRAYEQYF
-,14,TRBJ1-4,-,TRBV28,CASSMTDLKGKLFF
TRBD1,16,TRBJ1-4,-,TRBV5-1,CASSRAGTAPNEKLFF
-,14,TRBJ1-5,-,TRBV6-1,CASSDRDANQPQHF
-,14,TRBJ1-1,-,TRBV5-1,CASSSGQKVTEAFF
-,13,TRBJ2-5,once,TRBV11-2,CASTYPGVETQYF
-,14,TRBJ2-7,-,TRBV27,CASSLSRPSLGQYF
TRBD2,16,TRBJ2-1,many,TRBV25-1,CASSEYKRESWDEQFF
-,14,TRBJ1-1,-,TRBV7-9,CASSWTAGDTEAFF
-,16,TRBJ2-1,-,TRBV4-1,CASSRDTLLVYNEQFF
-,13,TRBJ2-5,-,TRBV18,CASSPGVQETQYF
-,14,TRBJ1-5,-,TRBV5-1,CASSLDTQNQPQHF
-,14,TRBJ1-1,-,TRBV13,CASRRGGGSRKAFF
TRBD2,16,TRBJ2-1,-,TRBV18,CASSPLAGVGGNEQLF
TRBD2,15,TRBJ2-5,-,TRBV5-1,CASSMPAGGQETQYF
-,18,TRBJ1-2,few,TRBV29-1,CSVVPNYVGGRTNYGYTF
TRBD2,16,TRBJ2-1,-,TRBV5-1,CASSQRSGSSYNEQFF
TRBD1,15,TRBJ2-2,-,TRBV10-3,CAIRDRVGDTGELFF
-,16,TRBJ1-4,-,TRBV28,CASSPPVVGLGEKLFF
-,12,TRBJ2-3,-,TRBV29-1,CSPEFGTDTQYF
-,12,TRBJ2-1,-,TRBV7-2,CASTTVGNEQFF
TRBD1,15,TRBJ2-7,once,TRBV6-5,CASSYTGQVSYEQYF
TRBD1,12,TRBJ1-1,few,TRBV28,CASRSGQGKPFF
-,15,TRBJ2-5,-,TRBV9,CASSPRTAYQETQYF
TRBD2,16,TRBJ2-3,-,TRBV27,CASRALAGVSTDTQYF
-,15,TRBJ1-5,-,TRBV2,CASSGDAGGNQPQHF
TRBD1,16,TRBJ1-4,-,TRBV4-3,CASSQEGGTTNEKLFF
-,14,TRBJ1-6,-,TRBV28,CASSPRHNNSPLHF
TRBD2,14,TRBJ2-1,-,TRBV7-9,CASSPGTRAYEQFF
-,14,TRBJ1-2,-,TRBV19,CASARVSPYYGYTF
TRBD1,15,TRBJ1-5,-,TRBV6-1,CASRNRDRDFQPQHF
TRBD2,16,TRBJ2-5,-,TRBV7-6,CASSTTSGRMAETQYF
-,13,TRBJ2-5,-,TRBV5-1,CASSLGDGETQYF
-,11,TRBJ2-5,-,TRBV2,CASIKRETQYF
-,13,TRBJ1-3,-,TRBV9,CASSVKGGNTIYF
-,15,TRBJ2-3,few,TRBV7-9,CASSRAEPPTDTQYF
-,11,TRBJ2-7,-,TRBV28,CASSGVYEQYF
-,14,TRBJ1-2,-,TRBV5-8,CASSLRGPRYGYTF
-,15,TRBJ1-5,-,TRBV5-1,CASSLAGASNQPQHF
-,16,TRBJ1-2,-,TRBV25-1,CASSEPGAAGSGGYTF
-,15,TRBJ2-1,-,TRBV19,CASSIEKGRYNEQFF
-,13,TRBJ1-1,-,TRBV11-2,CASSPGLRTEAFF
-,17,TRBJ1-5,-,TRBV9,CASSVGPADPSDQPQHF
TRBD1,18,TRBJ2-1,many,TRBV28,CASSLAGQGVPGDNEQFF
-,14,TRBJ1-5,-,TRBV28,CASSTRLSNQPQHF
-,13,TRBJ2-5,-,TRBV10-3,CAVRTGEKETQYF
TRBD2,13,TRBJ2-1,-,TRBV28,CASQSGSDGEQFF
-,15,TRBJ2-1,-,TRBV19,CASSILDSSYNEQFF
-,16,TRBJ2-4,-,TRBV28,CASSLMQGLAKNIQYF